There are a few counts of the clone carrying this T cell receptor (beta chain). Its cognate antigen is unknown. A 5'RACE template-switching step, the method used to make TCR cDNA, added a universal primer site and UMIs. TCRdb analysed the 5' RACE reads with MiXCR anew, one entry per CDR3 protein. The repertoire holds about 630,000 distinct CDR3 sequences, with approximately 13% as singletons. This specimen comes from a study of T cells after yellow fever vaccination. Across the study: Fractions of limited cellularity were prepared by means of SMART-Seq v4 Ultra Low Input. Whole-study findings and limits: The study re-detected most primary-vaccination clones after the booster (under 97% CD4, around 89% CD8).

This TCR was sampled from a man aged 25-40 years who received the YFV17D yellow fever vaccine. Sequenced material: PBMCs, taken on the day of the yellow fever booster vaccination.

This CDR3 is CASSIRLAGASSGANVLTF. The DNA for the CDR3 is TGTGCCAGTAGTATTCGACTAGCGGGAGCGTCCTCTGGGGCCAACGTCCTGACTTTC. The chain has TRBV19 and TRBJ2-6; TRBD2 matches at 12 bases. The germline CDR1 and CDR2 sequences are LNHDA and SQIVND (reference sequence). V shed 3 bases and J 0 bases; nucleotides not matched to a gene: 6. The CDR3 loop spans 19 amino acids.